This T cell receptor (beta chain) was captured by sequencing in a study of blood T cell repertoires in COVID-19. About the research overall: Some COVID-19 samples were acute and others convalescent; all came from the United States, Italy and Spain.

The authors' processing: From reference gene primer amplification, estimates of nucleated cell counts were derived. TCRdb keeps only in-frame clones here, not all; method: immunoSEQ multiplex PCR. V and J calls and clone size are given by that table; D and trimming were obtained from the DNA. Among hundreds of thousands of clones listed, 70% to 90% were seen once. This clonotype was sampled from a woman aged 18-29 years who had recovered from COVID-19. Source material: peripheral blood.

The CDR3 region has the DNA TGTGCCAGCAGTCCTAAACAGGGAACAGATACGCAGTATTTT. It is translated as CASSPKQGTDTQYF. The chain couples TRBV6-6 to TRBJ2-3; weak D call: TRBD1 (6 bases). V was clipped by 5 bases and J by 3 bases, with 12 bases between them. The CDR3 sequence is 14 residues long. Germline values: CDR1 MNHNY, CDR2 SVGAGI (reference sequence).